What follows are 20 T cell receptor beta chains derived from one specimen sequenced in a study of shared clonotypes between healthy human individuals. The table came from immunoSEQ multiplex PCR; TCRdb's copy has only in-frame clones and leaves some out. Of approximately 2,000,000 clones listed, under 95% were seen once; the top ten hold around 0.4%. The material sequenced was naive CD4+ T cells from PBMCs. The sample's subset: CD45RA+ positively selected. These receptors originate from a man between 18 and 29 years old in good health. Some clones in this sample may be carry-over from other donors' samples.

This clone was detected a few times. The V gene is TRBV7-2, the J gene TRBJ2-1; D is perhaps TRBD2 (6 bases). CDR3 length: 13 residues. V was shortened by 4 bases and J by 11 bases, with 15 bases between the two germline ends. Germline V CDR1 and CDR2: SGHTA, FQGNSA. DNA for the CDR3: TGTGCCAGCAGCTGGGCTTTTGGCGGGAAGCAGTTCTTC. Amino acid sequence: CASSWAFGGKQFF.

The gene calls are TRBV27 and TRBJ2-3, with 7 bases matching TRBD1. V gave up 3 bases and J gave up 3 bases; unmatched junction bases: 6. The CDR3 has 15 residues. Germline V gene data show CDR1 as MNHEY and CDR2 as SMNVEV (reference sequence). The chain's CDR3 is CASSLERGRTDTQYF. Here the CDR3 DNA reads TGTGCCAGCAGTTTGGAGAGGGGGCGGACAGATACGCAGTATTTT.

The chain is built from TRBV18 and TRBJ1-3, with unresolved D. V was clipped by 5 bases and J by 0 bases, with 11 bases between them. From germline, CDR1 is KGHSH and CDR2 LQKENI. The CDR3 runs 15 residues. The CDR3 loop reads CASSSYGDSGNTIYF. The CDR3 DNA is TGTGCCAGCTCATCGTACGGAGACTCTGGAAACACCATATATTTT.

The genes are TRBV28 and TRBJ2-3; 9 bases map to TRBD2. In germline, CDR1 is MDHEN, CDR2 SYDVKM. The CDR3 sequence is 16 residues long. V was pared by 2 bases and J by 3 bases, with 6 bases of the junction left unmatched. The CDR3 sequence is CASSLIASGITDTQYF. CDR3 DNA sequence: TGTGCCAGCAGTTTAATAGCTAGCGGGATAACAGATACGCAGTATTTT.

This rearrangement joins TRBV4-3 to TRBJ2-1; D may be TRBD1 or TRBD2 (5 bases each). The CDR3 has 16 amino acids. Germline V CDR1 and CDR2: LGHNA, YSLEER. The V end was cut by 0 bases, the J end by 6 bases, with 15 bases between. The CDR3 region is CASSQEVGTGGNEQFF. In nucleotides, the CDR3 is TGCGCCAGCAGCCAAGAAGTCGGGACGGGTGGCAATGAGCAGTTCTTC.

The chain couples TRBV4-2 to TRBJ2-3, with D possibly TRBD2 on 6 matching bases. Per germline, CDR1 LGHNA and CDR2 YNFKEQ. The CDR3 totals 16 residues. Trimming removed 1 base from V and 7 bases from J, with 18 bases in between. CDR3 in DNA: TGTGCCAGCAGCCAAGTGGAGGGGACCACGATAAATACGCAGTATTTT. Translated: CASSQVEGTTINTQYF.

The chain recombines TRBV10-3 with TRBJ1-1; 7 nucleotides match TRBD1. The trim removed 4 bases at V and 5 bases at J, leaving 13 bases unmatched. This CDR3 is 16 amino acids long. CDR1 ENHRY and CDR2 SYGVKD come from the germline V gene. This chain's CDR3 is CAISARETGSGTEAFF. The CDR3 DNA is TGTGCCATCAGTGCTAGGGAGACAGGGTCTGGGACTGAAGCTTTCTTT.

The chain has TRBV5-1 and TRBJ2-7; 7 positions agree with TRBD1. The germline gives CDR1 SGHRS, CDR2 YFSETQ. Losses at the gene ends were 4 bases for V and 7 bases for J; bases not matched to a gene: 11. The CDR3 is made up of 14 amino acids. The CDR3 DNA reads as TGCGCCAGCAGCCCGGGGACAGCGCTCGGAGAGCAGTACTTC. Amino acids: CASSPGTALGEQYF.

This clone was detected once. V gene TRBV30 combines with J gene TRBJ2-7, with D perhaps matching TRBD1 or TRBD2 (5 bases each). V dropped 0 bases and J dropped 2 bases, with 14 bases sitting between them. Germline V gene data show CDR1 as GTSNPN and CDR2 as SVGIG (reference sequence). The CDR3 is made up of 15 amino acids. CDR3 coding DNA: TGTGCCTGGAGTGTACCCGGGACCGCCACCTACGAGCAGTACTTC. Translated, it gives CAWSVPGTATYEQYF.

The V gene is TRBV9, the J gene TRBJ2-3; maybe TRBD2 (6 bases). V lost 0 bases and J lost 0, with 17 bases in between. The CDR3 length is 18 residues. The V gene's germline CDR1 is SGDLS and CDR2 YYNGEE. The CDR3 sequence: CASSVGGVAVTSTDTQYF. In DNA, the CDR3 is TGTGCCAGCAGCGTAGGGGGGGTAGCGGTGACTAGCACAGATACGCAGTATTTT.

CDR3 nucleotide sequence: TGTGCCAGCAGCTACAGGAGCCCGAACACCGGGGAGCTGTTTTTT. Its translation: CASSYRSPNTGELFF. The rearrangement links TRBV7-9 to TRBJ2-2, with D maybe TRBD1 (5 bases). The CDR3 consists of 15 residues. The germline V gene has CDR1 SEHNR and CDR2 FQNEAQ (reference sequence). Trimming took off 4 bases at V and 0 bases at J, with 9 bases between the two ends.

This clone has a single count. CDR3 DNA: TGTGCCAGCAGCTCCCTTTGGGGGCCCGGGGAGCTGTTTTTT. Its protein is CASSSLWGPGELFF. The chain employs TRBV7-9 and TRBJ2-2, with D possibly TRBD1 on 6 matching bases. Trimming cost V 4 bases and J 6 bases, with 12 bases left between them. CDR3 length: 14 residues. Germline V gives CDR1 SEHNR, CDR2 FQNEAQ (reference sequence).

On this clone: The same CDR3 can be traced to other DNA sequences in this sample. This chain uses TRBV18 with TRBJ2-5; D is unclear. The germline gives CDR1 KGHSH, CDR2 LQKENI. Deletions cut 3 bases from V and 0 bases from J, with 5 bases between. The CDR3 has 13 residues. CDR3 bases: TGTGCCAGCTCACCGACGGACCAAGAGACCCAGTACTTC. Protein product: CASSPTDQETQYF.

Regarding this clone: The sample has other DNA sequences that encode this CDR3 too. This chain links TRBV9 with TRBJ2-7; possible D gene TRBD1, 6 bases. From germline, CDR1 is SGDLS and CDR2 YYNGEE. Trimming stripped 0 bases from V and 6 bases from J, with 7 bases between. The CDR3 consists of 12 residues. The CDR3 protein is CASSVEGGEQYF. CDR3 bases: TGTGCCAGCAGCGTAGAAGGGGGCGAGCAGTACTTC.

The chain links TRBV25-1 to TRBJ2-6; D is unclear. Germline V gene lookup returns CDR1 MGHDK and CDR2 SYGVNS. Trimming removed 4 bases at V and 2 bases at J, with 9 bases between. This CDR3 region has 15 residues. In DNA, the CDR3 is TGTGCCAGCAGTGTGACCTGGGCTGGGGCCAACGTCCTGACTTTC. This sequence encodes CASSVTWAGANVLTF.

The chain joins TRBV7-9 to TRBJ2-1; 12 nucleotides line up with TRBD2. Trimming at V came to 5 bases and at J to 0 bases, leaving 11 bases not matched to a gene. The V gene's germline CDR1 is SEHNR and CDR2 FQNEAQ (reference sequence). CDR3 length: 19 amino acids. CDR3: CASSPGGLAGGPSYNEQFF. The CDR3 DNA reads TGTGCCAGCAGCCCCGGCGGGCTAGCGGGAGGGCCCTCCTACAATGAGCAGTTCTTC.

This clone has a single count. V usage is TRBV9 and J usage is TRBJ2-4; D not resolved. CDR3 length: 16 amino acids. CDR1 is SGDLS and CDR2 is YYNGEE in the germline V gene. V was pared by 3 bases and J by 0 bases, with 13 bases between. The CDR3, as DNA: TGTGCCAGCAGCGCGTCTATCGAACTAGCCAAAAACATTCAGTACTTC. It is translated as CASSASIELAKNIQYF.

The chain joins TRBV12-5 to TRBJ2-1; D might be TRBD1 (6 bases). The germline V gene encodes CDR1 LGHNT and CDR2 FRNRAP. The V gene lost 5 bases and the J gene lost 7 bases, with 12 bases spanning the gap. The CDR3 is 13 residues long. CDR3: CASGPLQGNEQFF. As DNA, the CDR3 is TGTGCTAGTGGTCCACTTCAGGGGAATGAGCAGTTCTTC.

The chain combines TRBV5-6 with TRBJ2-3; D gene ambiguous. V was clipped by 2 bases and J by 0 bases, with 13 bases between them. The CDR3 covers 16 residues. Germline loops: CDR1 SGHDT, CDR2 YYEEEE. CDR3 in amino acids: CASSLPSGLSTDTQYF. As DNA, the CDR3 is TGTGCCAGCAGCTTACCCTCAGGCCTCAGCACAGATACGCAGTATTTT. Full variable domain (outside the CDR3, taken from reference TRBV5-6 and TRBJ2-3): DAGVTQSPTHLIKTRGQQVTLRCSPKSGHDTVSWYQQALGQGPQFIFQYYEEEERQRGNFPDRFSGHQFPNYSSELNVNALLLGDSALYLCASSLPSGLSTDTQYFGPGTRLTVL.

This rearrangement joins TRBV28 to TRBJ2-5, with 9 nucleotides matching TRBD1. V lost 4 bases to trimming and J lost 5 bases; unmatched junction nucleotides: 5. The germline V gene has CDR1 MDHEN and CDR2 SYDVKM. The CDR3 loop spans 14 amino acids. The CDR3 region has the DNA TGTGCCAGCAGTTACCGGGACAGGGACGAGACCCAGTACTTC. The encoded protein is CASSYRDRDETQYF.